Listed below are T cell receptor beta chains from one sample, sequenced in a study of blood T cell repertoires in COVID-19. Here immunoSEQ multiplex PCR was the method, and the copy in TCRdb shows in-frame clones only, minus some. The data hold some 390,000 clones, with about 87% observed a single time. Sequencing was performed on peripheral blood. The source is a human donor in a cohort sampled during active COVID-19. Both conserved end residues are part of each CDR3. The D gene is left open where the match is weak. Expanded clones get a size class; other rows say once, few or many, or leave the size out.

cdr3_length j_call d_call clone_size v_call cdr3_nt cdr3_aa
14 TRBJ1-1 TRBD1 . TRBV5-1 TGCGCCAGCAGCAACGACAGGGGATGGACTGAAGCTTTCTTT CASSNDRGWTEAFF
14 TRBJ1-6 . . TRBV6-6 TGTGCCAGCAGTTACAGGGGGTTTGATTCACCCCTCCACTTT CASSYRGFDSPLHF
15 TRBJ2-3 TRBD2 . TRBV19 TGTGCCAGTAGTCTAGCGGGGGGGAGCACAGATACGCAGTATTTT CASSLAGGSTDTQYF
13 TRBJ2-1 . . TRBV4-1 TGCGCCAGCAGCCAAGGCGGGGTCGATGAGCAGTTCTTC CASSQGGVDEQFF
14 TRBJ2-5 . once TRBV13 TGTGCCAGCAGCTTAGACAACAACCAAGAGACCCAGTACTTC CASSLDNNQETQYF
13 TRBJ1-1 . . TRBV29-1 TGCAGCGTTAGGTCTGGGGGCAACACTGAAGCTTTCTTT CSVRSGGNTEAFF
14 TRBJ1-3 . few TRBV4-1 TGCGCCAGCAGCCAAGCCCCGTCCGGAAACACCATATATTTT CASSQAPSGNTIYF
13 TRBJ2-3 . . TRBV19 TGTGCCAGTGGGTTCCAGGGAACAGATACGCAGTATTTT CASGFQGTDTQYF
16 TRBJ2-3 . . TRBV3-1/TRBV3-2 TGTGCCAGCAGCCAAGAAAAGACTAGGTTCGGGGATACGCAGTATTTT CASSQEKTRFGDTQYF
13 TRBJ2-1 . . TRBV7-2 TGTGCCAGCAGCTTAGGGACTAACAATGAGCAGTTCTTC CASSLGTNNEQFF
15 TRBJ1-2 . . TRBV28 TGTGCCAGCAGACAGCAGGGATCTCCCAACTATGGCTACACCTTC CASRQQGSPNYGYTF
12 TRBJ2-3 . . TRBV2 TGTGCCAGCGAAGAGCAGCGCCTTGCGCAGTATTTT CASEEQRLAQYF
16 TRBJ1-1 . . TRBV5-1 TGCGCCAGCAGCTTGGCGCAGGGGACGATCAGCACTGAAGCTTTCTTT CASSLAQGTISTEAFF
14 TRBJ2-7 . . TRBV5-1 TGCGCCAGCAATAGAGGTCTAGAAGCGTTCGAGCAGTACTTC CASNRGLEAFEQYF